This entry lists 30 T cell receptor beta chains sequenced from one sample in a study of T cells in Graves' hyperthyroidism and ophthalmopathy (dated by TCRdb to about 2019). Receptor libraries were prepared by multiplex PCR. TCRdb records Illumina HiSeq 2000 as the sequencer. The TCR beta CDR3 regions were amplified from the RNA transcripts. The TCR CDR3 was subjected to a first round of RT-PCR using the HTBI primer set and the Qiagen OneStep RT-PCR kit. TCRdb took the public reads, trimmed them with fastp at Q25, ran MiXCR for clone calling and kept in-frame beta chains. CDR3 protein sequences are deduplicated, and each keeps its most common genes and DNA. Counted in this sample were 300,000 to 350,000 distinct CDR3 sequences; around 20% of them appeared once. Around 48% of the sample lies in the top ten. Input material: blood. These receptors came from a woman aged 50 to 65 with Graves' hyperthyroidism.

This clonotype was detected many times. The chain has TRBV20-1 and TRBJ2-7, with D tentatively TRBD1 (6 bases). Looked up from germline, CDR1 is DFQATT and CDR2 is SNEGSKA (reference sequence). This CDR3 region has 13 residues. The V gene lost 7 bases and the J gene lost 7 bases, with 20 bases spanning the gap. The CDR3 DNA follows: TGCAGTGAATTTAGACAGGCCTCACGGGAGCAGTACTTC. It codes for CSEFRQASREQYF.

This clonotype was detected many times. The chain uses TRBV28 and TRBJ1-1; 7 bases are a match to TRBD1. This CDR3 contains 16 residues. With V trimmed by 5 bases and J by 0 bases, 9 bases remained unmatched. The germline V gene encodes CDR1 MDHEN and CDR2 SYDVKM. Written as DNA, the CDR3 is TGTGCCAGCAGTCCCCCGGGACAGCCAGTGAACACTGAAGCTTTCTTT. Encoded protein: CASSPPGQPVNTEAFF.

The rearrangement links TRBV6-1 to TRBJ2-6, with D maybe TRBD1 (5 bases). Germline V CDR1 and CDR2: MNHNS, SASEGT. Trimming shortened V by 6 bases and J by 0 bases, and 9 bases separated the two germline ends. This CDR3 comprises 15 residues. CDR3 protein: CASRFQGSGANVLTF. The CDR3 region has the DNA TGTGCCAGCAGGTTTCAGGGCTCTGGGGCCAACGTCCTGACTTTC.

The chain has TRBV6-9 and TRBJ1-1, with D unresolved. V was trimmed by 0 bases and J by 8 bases, leaving 1 base between them. The CDR3 totals 10 residues. Germline CDR1 reads MNHGY; CDR2 reads SVAAGI. Here the CDR3 DNA reads TGTGCCAGCAGTTATTCCGAAGCTTTCTTT. As protein: CASSYSEAFF.

The gene calls are TRBV5-1 and TRBJ2-1; TRBD2 matches at 11 bases. The CDR3 covers 15 residues. Per germline, CDR1 SGHRS and CDR2 YFSETQ. V lost 1 base, J lost 7 bases, and 4 bases stayed unmatched. CDR3 bases: TGCGCCAGCAGCTTGTTGGCTAGCGGGAGGAATGAGCAGTTCTTC. It yields the protein CASSLLASGRNEQFF.

This clonotype showed up many times. This chain links TRBV7-9 with TRBJ2-7, with unresolved D. Germline lookup yields CDR1 SEHNR and CDR2 FQNEAQ (reference sequence). The CDR3 covers 12 residues. Trimming stripped 1 base from V and 7 bases from J, with 8 bases between. Here the CDR3 reads CASSLEVYEQYF. In nucleotides, the CDR3 is TGTGCCAGCAGCTTAGAGGTGTATGAGCAGTACTTC.

This clonotype was seen ten or more times. The chain combines TRBV5-1 with TRBJ1-1, with 9 bases that match TRBD1. The CDR3 covers 15 residues. The germline CDR1 and CDR2 sequences are SGHRS and YFSETQ. V shed 4 bases and J 4 bases; nucleotides not matched to a gene: 8. The CDR3 sequence is CASSQAGTGSTEAFF. The CDR3 nucleotides are TGCGCCAGCAGCCAAGCCGGGACAGGGAGCACTGAAGCTTTCTTT.

In its sample, this clonotype was seen many times. This chain uses TRBV12-3 or TRBV12-4 with TRBJ2-2; D ambiguous. V was trimmed by 7 bases and J by 3 bases, leaving 9 bases between them. The length of the CDR3 is 13 residues. CDR3 bases: TGTGCCAGCAAAGGCGACTACACCGGGGAGCTGTTTTTT. Amino acids: CASKGDYTGELFF.

This chain connects TRBV10-3 to TRBJ2-3; D unresolved. CDR3 length: 13 amino acids. Trimming removed 3 bases at V and 6 bases at J, with 10 bases between. CDR1 and CDR2 (germline): ENHRY, SYGVKD. This chain's CDR3 is CAISDTTSDTQYF. The CDR3 nucleotides read TGTGCCATCAGTGATACGACAAGCGATACGCAGTATTTT.

This chain uses TRBV12-3 or TRBV12-4 with TRBJ1-1; D is ambiguous. This CDR3 has 13 amino acids. Trimming removed 5 bases at V and 1 base at J, with 8 bases between. CDR3 protein: CASSPVGNTEAFF. DNA for the CDR3: TGTGCCAGCAGTCCCGTTGGGAACACTGAAGCTTTCTTT.

Remarks on this clonotype: One junction end does not reproduce the germline sequence, and a read error may be involved. CDR3 nucleotide sequence: TGCGCCGGCAGTCAGGGAGGCACTGAAGCTTTCTTT. Protein product: CAGSQGGTEAFF. This chain joins TRBV5-1 and TRBJ1-1; tentatively, D is TRBD1 (5 bases). The CDR3 extends over 12 amino acids. CDR1 is SGHRS and CDR2 is YFSETQ in the germline V gene. Combining the CDR3 with reference TRBV5-1 and TRBJ1-1 gives the whole variable domain KAGVTQTPRYLIKTRGQQVTLSCSPISGHRSVSWYQQTPGQGLQFLFEYFSETQRNKGNFPGRFSGRQFSNSRSEMNVSTLELGDSALYLCAGSQGGTEAFFGQGTRLTVV.

This clonotype was seen ten or more times. The chain employs TRBV12-3 or TRBV12-4 and TRBJ2-1, with TRBD2 matching over 9 bases. J lost 4 bases, V lost 6 bases, and 4 bases had no gene match. The CDR3 length is 14 residues. CDR3 loop: CASSRTSVYNEQFF. The CDR3 bases are TGTGCCAGCAGCCGGACTAGCGTGTACAATGAGCAGTTCTTC.

This chain uses TRBV10-3 with TRBJ1-2, with D uncertain. In germline, CDR1 is ENHRY, CDR2 SYGVKD. The ends were cut back, 0 bases at V and 4 bases at J, with 9 bases in the middle. CDR3 length: 14 residues. In DNA, the CDR3 is TGTGCCATCAGTGAGTCGAGCAGCGGCTATGGCTACACCTTC. It yields the protein CAISESSSGYGYTF.

There are many counts of this clonotype. The CDR3 bases are TGTGCCAGCAGCCCGGTGGGGACAGGTAGCTATGGCTACACCTTC. Residues: CASSPVGTGSYGYTF. The rearrangement joins TRBV2 to TRBJ1-2; 8 bases line up with TRBD1. After removal of 6 bases from V and 4 bases from J, the junction contained 10 bases not matched to a gene. Germline CDR1 SNHLY, CDR2 FYNNEI. This CDR3 spans 15 amino acids. Full variable domain (rest looked up from reference TRBV2 and TRBJ1-2): EPEVTQTPSHQVTQMGQEVILRCVPISNHLYFYWYRQILGQKVEFLVSFYNNEISEKSEIFDDQFSVERPDGSNFTLKIRSTKLEDSAMYFCASSPVGTGSYGYTFGSGTRLTVV.

The CDR3 reads CASSRDRASNYGYTF. CDR3 DNA sequence: TGTGCCAGCAGTCGGGACAGGGCTTCTAACTATGGCTACACCTTC. The chain combines TRBV6-1 with TRBJ1-2; 9 bases map to TRBD1. V shed 5 bases and J 0 bases; nucleotides not matched to a gene: 4. Germline CDR1 and CDR2: MNHNS and SASEGT. This CDR3 spans 15 amino acids.

This clonotype has just a few counts. The V call is TRBV27, the J call TRBJ2-1, with 8 bases matching TRBD1. Per the germline V gene, CDR1 is MNHEY and CDR2 is SMNVEV (reference sequence). The V segment lost 7 bases and the J segment 7 bases; nucleotides outside the gene matches: 12. This CDR3 spans 15 amino acids. The CDR3 protein is CASTRRQGRRNEQFF. The CDR3 coding sequence is TGTGCCAGCACCAGAAGACAGGGGCGGCGGAATGAGCAGTTCTTC.

V gene TRBV6-2 or TRBV6-3 combines with J gene TRBJ2-7; 13 bases fit TRBD2. The CDR3 sequence is 15 residues long. In germline, CDR1 is MNHEY, CDR2 SVGEGT. V gave up 6 bases and J gave up 1 base; unmatched junction bases: 3. CDR3 residues: CASRELAGGSYEQYF. The CDR3 DNA reads TGTGCCAGCAGGGAACTAGCGGGAGGGTCCTACGAGCAGTACTTC.

This clonotype was seen at least ten times. This chain links TRBV5-6 with TRBJ2-1, with 7 positions matching TRBD2. This CDR3 has 16 residues. CDR1 and CDR2 (germline): SGHDT, YYEEEE. The ends lost 2 bases at V and 2 bases at J; junction bases unmatched: 7. The CDR3 sequence is CASSLVLAETYNEQFF. As DNA, the CDR3 is TGTGCCAGCAGCTTAGTCCTAGCGGAAACCTACAATGAGCAGTTCTTC.

Concerning this clonotype: Compared with germline, one end of the junction differs, possibly owing to a read error. The genes are TRBV7-9 and TRBJ2-7; 11 bases agree with TRBD2. The CDR3 length is 15 residues. Germline CDR1 and CDR2: SEHNR and FQNEAQ (reference sequence). CDR3 in amino acids: CASSQLAGVRYEQYF. The CDR3 region has the DNA TGCGCCAGCAGCCAACTAGCGGGAGTTAGGTACGAGCAGTACTTC.

The table lists this clonotype with many counts. The chain recombines TRBV3-1 with TRBJ2-1; 8 bases match TRBD1. This CDR3 is 15 amino acids long. J was trimmed by 6 bases and V by 4 bases; bases with no gene match: 8. Per the germline V gene, CDR1 is LGHDT and CDR2 is YNNKEL (reference sequence). Here the CDR3 reads CASSLGQGVGNEQFF. The CDR3 bases are TGTGCCAGCAGCCTCGGACAGGGAGTTGGCAATGAGCAGTTCTTC.

This clonotype has a count of ten or more. The chain combines TRBV28 with TRBJ1-6, with D possibly matching TRBD1 (6 bases). Trimming pared 7 bases from V and 5 bases from J, leaving 12 bases between. Germline-derived CDR1 and CDR2 are MDHEN and SYDVKM. The CDR3 sequence is 14 residues long. The CDR3 region has the DNA TGTGCCAGCACGCTTTGGACAGATAATTCACCCCTCCACTTT. Amino acid sequence: CASTLWTDNSPLHF.

This clonotype was detected ten times or more. The V gene is TRBV12-3 or TRBV12-4, the J gene TRBJ1-1, with D tentatively TRBD1 (5 bases). Trimming removed 6 bases at V and 2 bases at J, with 13 bases between. This CDR3 has 14 amino acids. The CDR3 loop is CASSLGHGNTEAFF. DNA for the CDR3: TGTGCCAGCAGCCTCGGACACGGAAACACTGAAGCTTTCTTT.

This clonotype was detected ten times or more. The chain couples TRBV12-3 or TRBV12-4 to TRBJ2-7; D remains unclear. This CDR3 comprises 13 residues. Trimming shortened V by 1 base and J by 2 bases, and 6 bases separated the two germline ends. As DNA, the CDR3 is TGTGCCAGCAGTTTAGGACAACCCTACGAGCAGTACTTC. It specifies CASSLGQPYEQYF.

About this clonotype: The junction departs from germline at one end; a sequencing error may be responsible. The chain has TRBV20-1 and TRBJ2-3, with TRBD1 identical over 8 bases. From germline, CDR1 is DFQATT and CDR2 SNEGSKA (reference sequence). The CDR3 totals 13 residues. The chain's CDR3 is CSAQGQGTDTRYF. The CDR3 DNA reads TGCAGTGCCCAAGGACAGGGCACAGATACGCGGTATTTT.

In this sample, this clonotype turned up many times. CDR3 in amino acids: CASSPLNRLAGGSTGELFF. The CDR3 nucleotides are TGTGCCAGCAGCCCCCTAAACCGACTAGCGGGGGGGTCAACCGGGGAGCTGTTTTTT. This chain joins TRBV7-3 and TRBJ2-2, with 14 bases that match TRBD2. Trimming removed 5 bases from V and 5 bases from J; junction bases left unmatched: 13. The CDR3 totals 19 residues. Germline CDR1 reads SGHTA; CDR2 reads FQGTGA.

This rearrangement joins TRBV19 to TRBJ1-2; D not certain. The CDR3 consists of 13 residues. Trimming left V 0 bases short and J 2 bases short, with 4 bases between. In germline, CDR1 is LNHDA, CDR2 SQIVND (reference sequence). The CDR3 here is CASSIEQNYGYTF. The CDR3 nucleotides are TGTGCCAGTAGTATAGAACAGAACTATGGCTACACCTTC.

With regard to this clonotype: This may come from a read error, since a much larger clone is one base off. The V gene is TRBV10-3, the J gene TRBJ2-1, with D possibly being TRBD2 (5 bases). Germline V CDR1 and CDR2: ENHRY, SYGVKD. The CDR3 extends over 11 amino acids. The V and J ends lost 7 bases and 8 bases respectively, with 9 bases between them. The CDR3 protein is CAIKDFDEQFF. The CDR3 nucleotides are TGTGCCATCAAGGACTTTGATGAGCAGTTCTTC.

This clonotype was seen ten or more times. V usage is TRBV9 and J usage is TRBJ2-2; TRBD1 might be the D (6 bases). V gave up 5 bases and J gave up 2 bases, with 13 bases separating them. The CDR3 is made up of 15 amino acids. CDR1 and CDR2 from the germline V gene are SGDLS and YYNGEE. The CDR3 DNA is TGTGCCAGCAGTCTAGGGACAACAAACACCGGGGAGCTGTTTTTT. Its protein is CASSLGTTNTGELFF.

Many counts were recorded for this clonotype. The chain carries TRBV12-3 or TRBV12-4 and TRBJ2-5; 10 positions match TRBD2. Trimming at V came to 6 bases and at J to 5 bases, leaving 6 bases not matched to a gene. CDR3 length: 14 amino acids. In DNA form, the CDR3 reads TGTGCCAGCAGAACTAGCGGGGTGAAGGAGACCCAGTACTTC. Translation: CASRTSGVKETQYF.

The chain combines TRBV20-1 with TRBJ2-5; a weak D match, TRBD2 (7 bases). V was cut by 3 bases and J by 5 bases, with 13 bases left in between. The V gene's germline CDR1 is DFQATT and CDR2 SNEGSKA (reference sequence). CDR3 size: 13 residues. The CDR3 sequence is CSASGGAWETQYF. In nucleotides, the CDR3 is TGCAGTGCTAGTGGGGGGGCATGGGAGACCCAGTACTTC.